The 25 T cell receptor beta chains listed next were all sequenced from one sample in a study of T cells in Graves' hyperthyroidism and ophthalmopathy. It was RNA transcripts that yielded the amplified TCR beta CDR3 regions. HTBI primers were employed in a first-round RT-PCR of the TCR CDR3. TCRdb reprocessed the multiplex PCR reads via MiXCR and lists one record per CDR3 protein. Among approximately 640,000 distinct CDR3 sequences, 17% were seen once, and the ten largest hold roughly a sixth. The material sequenced was blood. The receptors come from a man over 45 with Graves' hyperthyroidism.

This clonotype was recorded many times. The V gene is TRBV7-9, the J gene TRBJ2-1; 12 bases align to TRBD2. J gave up 0 bases and V 6 bases, and 6 bases lay outside the gene matches. Looked up from germline, CDR1 is SEHNR and CDR2 is FQNEAQ (reference sequence). This CDR3 has 17 amino acids. Written as DNA, the CDR3 is TGTGCCAGCAGACCTGGACTAGCGGGGAGCTCCTACAATGAGCAGTTCTTC. Amino acids: CASRPGLAGSSYNEQFF. Full variable domain (outside the CDR3, taken from reference TRBV7-9 and TRBJ2-1): DTGVSQNPRHKITKRGQNVTFRCDPISEHNRLYWYRQTLGQGPEFLTYFQNEAQLEKSRLLSDRFSAERPKGSFSTLEIQRTEQGDSAMYLCASRPGLAGSSYNEQFFGPGTRLTVL.

A word on this clonotype: Given a much more abundant clone one base away, this may be a read error. The chain recombines TRBV28 with TRBJ2-1; 10 bases match TRBD1. With 5 bases clipped from V and 7 bases from J, the junction kept 8 bases outside the gene matches. The CDR3 is 15 amino acids. CDR1 and CDR2 (germline): MDHEN, SYDVKM. CDR3 DNA: TGTGCCAGCAGTACCCTCGGGACAGGGGAGAATGAGCAGTTCTTC. Translation gives CASSTLGTGENEQFF. Full variable domain (remainder filled in from reference TRBV28 and TRBJ2-1): DVKVTQSSRYLVKRTGEKVFLECVQDMDHENMFWYRQDPGLGLRLIYFSYDVKMKEKGDIPEGYSVSREKKERFSLILESASTNQTSMYLCASSTLGTGENEQFFGPGTRLTVL.

This clonotype has a count of ten or more. V is TRBV29-1 and J is TRBJ2-2, with TRBD2 identical over 9 bases. This CDR3 has 18 amino acids. From germline, CDR1 is SQVTM and CDR2 ANQGSEA. The V and J ends lost 3 bases and 4 bases, in that order; junction bases with no gene match: 15. The CDR3 protein is CSVEGSSGRSEGTGELFF. CDR3 DNA: TGCAGCGTTGAGGGGTCCAGCGGGAGGTCAGAAGGCACCGGGGAGCTGTTTTTT.

The table lists this clonotype with many counts. V usage is TRBV2 and J usage is TRBJ2-5, with TRBD2 matching over 8 bases. Unmatched junction bases numbered 9, after V lost 3 bases and J lost 0 bases. The CDR3 consists of 17 residues. Germline assignment: CDR1 SNHLY and CDR2 FYNNEI. The chain's CDR3 is CASSERVVAGNQETQYF. As DNA, the CDR3 is TGTGCCAGCAGTGAGAGGGTGGTAGCGGGGAACCAAGAGACCCAGTACTTC. Full variable domain (outside the CDR3, taken from reference TRBV2 and TRBJ2-5): EPEVTQTPSHQVTQMGQEVILRCVPISNHLYFYWYRQILGQKVEFLVSFYNNEISEKSEIFDDQFSVERPDGSNFTLKIRSTKLEDSAMYFCASSERVVAGNQETQYFGPGTRLLVL.

This clonotype was picked up many times. The chain links TRBV11-3 to TRBJ2-3; D unclear. Germline CDR1 and CDR2: SGHNT and YENEEA. The CDR3 extends over 13 amino acids. V was pared by 2 bases and J by 6 bases, with 9 bases between. The CDR3, as DNA: TGTGCCAGCAGCTTAAACCGTGCGGATACGCAGTATTTT. It specifies CASSLNRADTQYF.

This clonotype was recorded at least ten times. The chain couples TRBV7-2 to TRBJ1-2; TRBD1 agrees at 8 bases. V shed 5 bases, J shed 2 bases, and the junction held 7 bases outside the gene matches. Germline V gives CDR1 SGHTA, CDR2 FQGNSA. This CDR3 contains 15 residues. CDR3 residues: CASSADRGRNYGYTF. As DNA, the CDR3 is TGTGCCAGCAGCGCCGACAGGGGACGGAACTATGGCTACACCTTC.

This clonotype was detected a few times. The genes are TRBV5-1 and TRBJ2-3; no clear D. Germline V CDR1 and CDR2: SGHRS, YFSETQ. The V and J ends lost 2 bases and 6 bases respectively, with 16 bases between them. The CDR3 has 15 residues. The CDR3 bases are TGCGCCAGCAGCTTAACCTTTTCCCCCGGGGATACGCAGTATTTT. Protein sequence: CASSLTFSPGDTQYF. Full variable domain (outside the CDR3, taken from reference TRBV5-1 and TRBJ2-3): KAGVTQTPRYLIKTRGQQVTLSCSPISGHRSVSWYQQTPGQGLQFLFEYFSETQRNKGNFPGRFSGRQFSNSRSEMNVSTLELGDSALYLCASSLTFSPGDTQYFGPGTRLTVL.

This clonotype was detected many times. CDR3 sequence: CSLGQGAGETQYF. As DNA, the CDR3 is TGCAGTCTGGGACAGGGGGCTGGAGAGACCCAGTACTTC. The rearrangement joins TRBV20-1 to TRBJ2-5; TRBD1 matches at 12 bases. J lost 4 bases, V lost 8 bases, and 5 bases had no gene match. Per germline, CDR1 DFQATT and CDR2 SNEGSKA (reference sequence). The CDR3 is made up of 13 amino acids.

This clonotype was seen at least ten times. This sequence joins TRBV27 and TRBJ2-3; possible D gene TRBD1, 5 bases. V lost 2 bases and J 2 bases, leaving 8 bases between the germline ends. Germline lookup yields CDR1 MNHEY and CDR2 SMNVEV (reference sequence). The CDR3 runs to 14 residues. This chain's CDR3 is CASSLRQHTDTQYF. In nucleotides, the CDR3 is TGTGCCAGCAGTTTACGACAGCACACAGATACGCAGTATTTT.

This clonotype was observed many times. This chain uses TRBV9 with TRBJ2-3; 7 bases match TRBD2. The CDR3 runs to 16 residues. Germline V gene lookup returns CDR1 SGDLS and CDR2 YYNGEE. V was clipped by 2 bases and J by 3 bases; unmatched bases: 9. The CDR3 is CASSVGLPQTTDTQYF. The DNA for the CDR3 is TGTGCCAGCAGCGTGGGACTACCCCAAACGACAGATACGCAGTATTTT.

V is TRBV5-6 and J is TRBJ1-6, with TRBD1 as a possible D gene (6 bases). CDR1 SGHDT and CDR2 YYEEEE come from the germline V gene. The CDR3 length is 14 residues. V shed 5 bases and J shed 9 bases, with 15 bases lying between them. The CDR3 sequence is CASSRGRGSSPLHF. The CDR3 DNA is TGTGCCAGCAGTCGAGGCAGGGGAAGTTCACCCCTCCACTTT.

This clonotype was counted between two and nine times. This chain links TRBV29-1 with TRBJ1-4; 9 bases are shared with TRBD1. The V gene end was trimmed by 5 bases and the J gene end by 5 bases; junction bases not matched to a gene: 9. The CDR3 runs 15 residues. CDR1 and CDR2 (germline): SQVTM, ANQGSEA. CDR3 region: CSVKAGTGQNEKLFF. The CDR3 DNA sequence: TGCAGCGTTAAGGCTGGGACAGGGCAAAATGAAAAACTGTTTTTT.

The J gene is TRBJ2-7, the V gene TRBV7-9; 9 nucleotides agree with TRBD1. The trim removed 5 bases at V and 4 bases at J, leaving 18 bases unmatched. Germline loops: CDR1 SEHNR, CDR2 FQNEAQ (reference sequence). The CDR3 has 18 residues. DNA of the CDR3: TGTGCCAGCAGCCCCCCTTGGAAAACAGGGGGCGTTGGTTACGAGCAGTACTTC. Translation gives CASSPPWKTGGVGYEQYF.

This clonotype was picked up one time. A much larger clone differs from this one at a single base, so this may be a read error. V and J are TRBV30 and TRBJ1-4; possible D gene TRBD1, 5 bases. CDR1 is GTSNPN and CDR2 is SVGIG in the germline V gene (reference sequence). Trimming took 0 bases from V and 13 from J, leaving 12 bases between them. CDR3 length: 12 amino acids. CDR3 protein: CAWSVDSDGLFF. CDR3 sequence (DNA): TGTGCCTGGAGTGTCGACAGCGATGGACTGTTTTTT.

This clonotype was counted many times. V usage is TRBV3-1 and J usage is TRBJ2-7; 12 bases line up with TRBD1. Germline V gene data show CDR1 as LGHDT and CDR2 as YNNKEL (reference sequence). J gave up 5 bases and V 4 bases, and 3 bases lay outside the gene matches. The CDR3 contains 14 residues. CDR3 DNA sequence: TGTGCCAGCAGCCGGGGGACAGGGGGCCACGAGCAGTACTTC. Residues: CASSRGTGGHEQYF.

The sample holds many counts of this clonotype. V is TRBV7-9 and J is TRBJ1-2; D might be TRBD1 (6 bases). The CDR3 covers 14 residues. Trimming removed 5 bases from V and 8 bases from J, with 18 bases in between. Germline CDR1 SEHNR, CDR2 FQNEAQ (reference sequence). The CDR3, as DNA: TGTGCCAGCAGCCGGGACATCAATTCGGGCGGCTACACCTTC. This sequence encodes CASSRDINSGGYTF.

The chain carries TRBV5-1 and TRBJ2-5, with 9 bases fitting TRBD1. The length of the CDR3 is 16 residues. CDR1 and CDR2 (germline): SGHRS, YFSETQ. After removal of 4 bases from V and 5 bases from J, the junction contained 12 bases not matched to a gene. The CDR3 coding sequence is TGCGCCAGCAGCGTAGAAGGACAGGGGCTATGGGAGACCCAGTACTTC. It specifies CASSVEGQGLWETQYF.

In this sample, this clonotype turned up many times. The DNA of the CDR3 is TGTGCCAGCAGTTTATTCGGACAGGGCTTCTCCTACGAGCAGTACTTC. As protein: CASSLFGQGFSYEQYF. The chain carries TRBV28 and TRBJ2-7; 8 bases line up with TRBD1. The CDR3 length is 16 residues. Trimming removed 1 base from V and 0 bases from J; junction bases left unmatched: 5. The germline V gene encodes CDR1 MDHEN and CDR2 SYDVKM.

This clonotype came up a few times. The chain recombines TRBV28 with TRBJ1-1; weak D call: TRBD1 (5 bases). The CDR3 totals 14 residues. Looked up from germline, CDR1 is MDHEN and CDR2 is SYDVKM. The V end was cut by 4 bases, the J end by 4 bases, with 13 bases between. The chain's CDR3 is CASSWQGFGTEAFF. The CDR3 DNA is TGTGCCAGCAGTTGGCAGGGCTTCGGCACTGAAGCTTTCTTT. The full variable domain, with the rest looked up from reference TRBV28 and TRBJ1-1, is DVKVTQSSRYLVKRTGEKVFLECVQDMDHENMFWYRQDPGLGLRLIYFSYDVKMKEKGDIPEGYSVSREKKERFSLILESASTNQTSMYLCASSWQGFGTEAFFGQGTRLTVV.

This clonotype was detected a few times. CDR3 nucleotides: TGTGCCAGCAGCTTACCTGGGAACTCCTACGAGCAGTACTTC. It codes for CASSLPGNSYEQYF. This chain joins TRBV7-9 and TRBJ2-7; D is ambiguous. This CDR3 has 14 amino acids. Trimming took off 2 bases at V and 0 bases at J, with 8 bases between the two ends. Per germline, CDR1 SEHNR and CDR2 FQNEAQ (reference sequence).

The chain recombines TRBV12-3 or TRBV12-4 with TRBJ2-1; D is unresolved. Trimming pared 7 bases from V and 0 bases from J, leaving 13 bases between. This CDR3 is 15 amino acids long. The CDR3 DNA reads as TGTGCCAGCAATAGAGGCGCATCCTCCTACAATGAGCAGTTCTTC. As protein: CASNRGASSYNEQFF.

The table lists this clonotype with a few counts. The rearrangement joins TRBV9 to TRBJ2-3; D remains unclear. Germline values: CDR1 SGDLS, CDR2 YYNGEE. The CDR3 is made up of 17 amino acids. V was clipped by 0 bases and J by 2 bases, with 16 bases between them. DNA of the CDR3: TGTGCCAGCAGCGTAGGGGCGTCATATGGAGTCACAGATACGCAGTATTTT. Translation: CASSVGASYGVTDTQYF.

The V gene is TRBV24-1, the J gene TRBJ2-1; 8 bases match TRBD2. This CDR3 is 15 amino acids long. Germline V gene sequence: CDR1 KGHDR, CDR2 SFDVKD. The junction had 6 bases not matched to a gene; V was cut back by 4 bases and J by 5 bases. The CDR3 spells CATSEQAGVHNEQFF. DNA for the CDR3: TGTGCCACCAGTGAACAAGCGGGAGTGCACAATGAGCAGTTCTTC.

This chain links TRBV4-1 with TRBJ2-7; D may be TRBD1 (6 bases). Between the trimmed V and J ends, which lost 0 bases and 5 bases, there was a span of 17 bases. This CDR3 spans 16 amino acids. From germline, CDR1 is MGHRA and CDR2 YSYEKL. The CDR3, as DNA: TGCGCCAGCAGCCAAGATGACACAGGGCGAAAGAACGAGCAGTACTTC. This codes for CASSQDDTGRKNEQYF.

The chain uses TRBV7-3 and TRBJ2-2; D is possibly TRBD1 (5 bases). Trimming removed 2 bases at V and 6 bases at J, with 10 bases between. The CDR3 has 14 amino acids. The germline V gene encodes CDR1 SGHTA and CDR2 FQGTGA. The CDR3 DNA reads TGTGCCAGCAGCTTACAGGGATCCGCCGGGGAGCTGTTTTTT. Translated: CASSLQGSAGELFF.